Each of the 19 T cell receptor beta chains below was sequenced from the same sample in a study of vaccination effects on CD4 cells after COVID-19. No antigen has been identified for these receptors. In the ViraFEST assay, antigen-specific CD4+ clonotypes were identified by expansion after peptide-pool stimulation. CD4+ T cells were isolated after 10 days of culture. Vaccinated participants had no history of SARS-CoV-2 infection and tested negative for nucleocapsid antibodies. TCRdb's copy holds only in-frame clones and misses some; the assay was immunoSEQ multiplex PCR. Among 30,000 to 45,000 clones listed, around 68% were seen once. The input for sequencing was CD4+ T cells from PBMCs cultured with SARS-CoV-2 spike peptides, taken before COVID-19 vaccination. These receptors came from a human donor who received a COVID-19 vaccine.

V gene TRBV5-1 combines with J gene TRBJ1-1; possible D gene TRBD1, 6 bases. V was pared by 0 bases and J by 8 bases, with 11 bases between. Germline V gene lookup returns CDR1 SGHRS and CDR2 YFSETQ. The CDR3 totals 13 residues. The CDR3 reads CASSLGVGGEAFF. For the CDR3, the DNA is TGCGCCAGCAGCTTGGGTGTGGGGGGCGAAGCTTTCTTT.

The chain is built from TRBV10-3 and TRBJ2-2, with D perhaps matching TRBD2 (6 bases). Germline V lookup: CDR1 ENHRY, CDR2 SYGVKD. The CDR3 consists of 17 residues. The ends were cut back, 3 bases at V and 1 base at J, with 15 bases in the middle. The CDR3 DNA is TGTGCCATCAGTGACCCGGCTGCCGGGGGGAACACCGGGGAGCTGTTTTTT. Its protein product is CAISDPAAGGNTGELFF.

A few counts support this clone. The gene calls are TRBV6-2 or TRBV6-3 and TRBJ1-5, with no clear D. The length of the CDR3 is 16 residues. The V end lost 6 bases, the J end lost 5 bases, and 20 bases lay between the germline ends. The germline CDR1 and CDR2 sequences are MNHEY and SVGEGT. CDR3 nucleotides: TGTGCCAGCAGCCAGAAGTCCTTCAGGCTAGATCAGCCCCAGCATTTT. Its translation is CASSQKSFRLDQPQHF.

J is TRBJ1-1 and V is TRBV7-3; D possibly corresponds to TRBD1 (5 bases). The length of the CDR3 is 14 residues. The germline V gene encodes CDR1 SGHTA and CDR2 FQGTGA. The V gene lost 5 bases and the J gene lost 5 bases, with 15 bases spanning the gap. The CDR3 DNA sequence: TGTGCCAGCAGCCTCGGACCCCCAGGGACTGAAGCTTTCTTT. Translated: CASSLGPPGTEAFF. Supplemented by reference TRBV7-3 and TRBJ1-1, the full variable domain reads GAGVSQTPSNKVTEKGKYVELRCDPISGHTALYWYRQSLGQGPEFLIYFQGTGAADDSGLPNDRFFAVRPEGSVSTLKIQRTERGDSAVYLCASSLGPPGTEAFFGQGTRLTVV.

The V and J genes are TRBV6-5 and TRBJ2-2, with D possibly TRBD1 on 6 matching bases. Trimming removed 7 bases at V and 0 bases at J, with 12 bases between. Germline V CDR1 and CDR2: MNHEY, SVGAGI. The CDR3 extends over 15 amino acids. CDR3 DNA sequence: TGTGCCAGCAACTTGGACAGACCGAACACCGGGGAGCTGTTTTTT. Amino acid sequence: CASNLDRPNTGELFF.

V usage is TRBV3-1 (or the pseudogene TRBV3-2) and J usage is TRBJ2-2, with a weak D call TRBD1 (8 bases). CDR3 length: 14 residues. The germline V gene encodes CDR1 LGHDT and CDR2 YNNKEL (reference sequence). V dropped 5 bases and J dropped 6 bases, with 13 bases sitting between them. The CDR3 coding sequence is TGTGCCAGCAGCGGCACAGGGGGGGCCGGGGAGCTGTTTTTT. Residues: CASSGTGGAGELFF.

The gene calls are TRBV28 and TRBJ2-1; 9 bases are a match to TRBD1. The CDR3 extends over 11 amino acids. Germline CDR1 and CDR2: MDHEN and SYDVKM. The junction had 5 bases not matched to a gene; V was cut back by 7 bases and J by 13 bases. CDR3: CASISDRGQFF. CDR3 coding DNA: TGTGCCAGCATCTCGGACAGGGGACAGTTCTTC.

The chain employs TRBV5-6 and TRBJ1-2; a weak D match, TRBD1 (6 bases). Germline V gives CDR1 SGHDT, CDR2 YYEEEE. The V end was cut by 6 bases, the J end by 0 bases, with 27 bases between. The CDR3 length is 19 residues. The CDR3 DNA reads as TGTGCCAGCATCAAAGGAGGGGGAACAGGGAGGCGAGCTAACTATGGCTACACCTTC. It translates to CASIKGGGTGRRANYGYTF.

V usage is TRBV2 and J usage is TRBJ1-5; weak D call: TRBD1 (5 bases). The germline CDR1 and CDR2 sequences are SNHLY and FYNNEI. V was cut by 7 bases and J by 0 bases, with 10 bases left in between. The CDR3 covers 14 residues. In DNA, the CDR3 is TGTGCCAGCAAGGGGCTCCATAGCAATCAGCCCCAGCATTTT. This translates into CASKGLHSNQPQHF.

This rearrangement joins TRBV9 to TRBJ1-1, with 7 bases that match TRBD1. The J segment lost 0 bases and the V segment lost 4 bases, leaving 6 bases of the junction unmatched. This CDR3 has 15 residues. Germline V gene lookup returns CDR1 SGDLS and CDR2 YYNGEE. This CDR3 is CASSPTTGMNTEAFF. CDR3 DNA: TGTGCCAGCAGCCCAACGACAGGGATGAACACTGAAGCTTTCTTT.

This clone is a singleton in its sample. J is TRBJ2-6 and V is TRBV4-3; tentatively, D is TRBD1 (6 bases). CDR3 size: 17 residues. V was shortened by 0 bases and J by 4 bases, with 13 bases between the two germline ends. The germline CDR1 and CDR2 sequences are LGHNA and YSLEER. The chain's CDR3 is CASSQDPQGFGANVLTF. The CDR3 DNA sequence: TGCGCCAGCAGCCAAGACCCGCAGGGGTTCGGGGCCAACGTCCTGACTTTC.

The V gene is TRBV7-2, the J gene TRBJ2-5; 7 nucleotides agree with TRBD2. This CDR3 spans 14 amino acids. V trimming: 5 bases; J trimming: 1 base; junction bases outside the gene matches: 4. CDR1 is SGHTA, CDR2 FQGNSA, per germline. CDR3 in DNA: TGTGCCAGCAGCAATCCGGGGGGCCAAGAGACCCAGTACTTC. Encoded protein: CASSNPGGQETQYF.

The chain recombines TRBV5-1 with TRBJ1-4; TRBD1 might be the D (5 bases). The germline gives CDR1 SGHRS, CDR2 YFSETQ. The CDR3 runs to 14 residues. V was shortened by 1 base and J by 8 bases, with 12 bases between the two germline ends. CDR3 nucleotides: TGCGCCAGCAGCTTGTGGGACGGAGGGGAAAAACTGTTTTTT. Its protein product is CASSLWDGGEKLFF.

The rearrangement links TRBV11-3 to TRBJ2-3; 9 bases align to TRBD1. Germline CDR1 reads SGHNT; CDR2 reads YENEEA. Trimming at V came to 4 bases and at J to 3 bases, leaving 5 bases not matched to a gene. This CDR3 has 15 residues. The CDR3 protein is CASSWTGVGTDTQYF. The CDR3 DNA reads as TGTGCCAGCAGCTGGACAGGGGTAGGAACAGATACGCAGTATTTT. The whole variable domain, filled in from reference TRBV11-3 and TRBJ2-3, reads EAGVVQSPRYKIIEKKQPVAFWCNPISGHNTLYWYLQNLGQGPELLIRYENEEAVDDSQLPKDRFSAERLKGVDSTLKIQPAELGDSAVYLCASSWTGVGTDTQYFGPGTRLTVL.

The chain has TRBV18 and TRBJ1-1, with D hard to call. Germline V gene data show CDR1 as KGHSH and CDR2 as LQKENI. The CDR3 has 12 residues. V shed 4 bases and J shed 4 bases, with 7 bases lying between them. The CDR3 here is CASSLAGTEAFF. As DNA, the CDR3 is TGTGCCAGCTCACTCGCAGGCACTGAAGCTTTCTTT.

The V gene is TRBV7-8, the J gene TRBJ1-2; D might be TRBD1 (5 bases). In germline, CDR1 is SGHVS, CDR2 FQNEAQ. CDR3 size: 15 residues. V lost 1 base to trimming and J lost 2 bases, with 11 bases between them. The CDR3 nucleotides are TGTGCCAGCAGCTTAGATTGGGGGATGAACTATGGCTACACCTTC. This sequence encodes CASSLDWGMNYGYTF.

This clone occurred a few times. The rearrangement links TRBV4-2 to TRBJ2-7; unclear D gene. Per germline, CDR1 LGHNA and CDR2 YNFKEQ. Trimming removed 0 bases from V and 3 bases from J, with 6 bases in between. This CDR3 has 13 amino acids. The CDR3 spells CASSQEASYEQYF. CDR3 nucleotide sequence: TGTGCCAGCAGCCAAGAGGCCAGCTACGAGCAGTACTTC.

The genes are TRBV27 and TRBJ1-1; TRBD1 matches 7 bases. Germline V gene lookup returns CDR1 MNHEY and CDR2 SMNVEV (reference sequence). The CDR3 covers 14 residues. The junction had 10 bases not matched to a gene; V was cut back by 4 bases and J by 8 bases. CDR3 amino acids: CASSSAPSRGEAFF. DNA of the CDR3: TGTGCCAGCAGTTCAGCACCCTCCAGGGGGGAAGCTTTCTTT.

This clone has more than one count but fewer than ten. The chain recombines TRBV4-3 with TRBJ1-5, with no clear D. Trimming pared 0 bases from V and 0 bases from J, leaving 12 bases between. The CDR3 spans 17 residues. CDR1 is LGHNA and CDR2 is YSLEER in the germline V gene. CDR3 residues: CASSQDAQSYSNQPQHF. Here the CDR3 DNA reads TGCGCCAGCAGCCAAGATGCTCAGTCTTATAGCAATCAGCCCCAGCATTTT.